This entry lists 15 T cell receptor beta chains sequenced from one sample in a study of Ad26.COV2.S vaccination and SARS-CoV-2 variants (dated by TCRdb to the early 2020s). The library came from the immunoSEQ multiplex PCR assay. TCRdb retrieved this table from immuneACCESS and kept in-frame rearrangements only. Not all clones are present; in checked studies, unresolved V genes account for under half, and no reason is known for the remainder. A total of roughly 350,000 clones appear in this sample, around 87% of them only once. The ten largest account for roughly 3.1% of the sample. The meaning of the sample's treatment or condition label: 15 to 20 received Ad26.COV2.S at low or high dose, single or two shots; roughly 5 received placebo; per-sample allocation not given. Repertoires of vaccine and placebo recipients were sequenced from samples taken on day 63 after the first injection. Sequencing used peripheral blood, obtained in a trial of Ad26.COV2.S vaccine versus placebo. Receptors originate from a person aged 18 to 65 who received the Ad26.COV2.S COVID-19 vaccine or a placebo.

The chain links TRBV19 to TRBJ2-5, with 9 bases aligning to TRBD2. Germline V gene lookup returns CDR1 LNHDA and CDR2 SQIVND (reference sequence). This CDR3 comprises 17 residues. V shed 5 bases, J shed 5 bases, and the junction held 15 bases outside the gene matches. As DNA, the CDR3 is TGTGCCAGTAGTGTTAGCGGGGGTACCCTCGGACGGGAGACCCAGTACTTC. This gives the protein CASSVSGGTLGRETQYF.

The chain combines TRBV19 with TRBJ1-5; a weak D match, TRBD1 (6 bases). The CDR3 runs to 14 residues. The germline V and J ends were trimmed by 7 bases and 5 bases, with 15 bases remaining between them. Per germline, CDR1 LNHDA and CDR2 SQIVND (reference sequence). The DNA of the CDR3 is TGTGCCAGTACCCGGGCAGGGGTAGATCAGCCCCAGCATTTT. Protein product: CASTRAGVDQPQHF.

V gene TRBV11-2 combines with J gene TRBJ2-1; TRBD1 might be the D (5 bases). Trimming removed 4 bases at V and 1 base at J, with 14 bases between. The CDR3 is 16 amino acids. Germline V gene lookup returns CDR1 SGHAT and CDR2 FQNNGV. Here the CDR3 DNA reads TGTGCCAGCAGCTCAACCACAGGATGGTCCTACAATGAGCAGTTCTTC. Amino acid sequence: CASSSTTGWSYNEQFF.

This chain connects TRBV18 to TRBJ2-3, with 9 bases lining up with TRBD2. The CDR3 totals 15 residues. Germline CDR1 and CDR2: KGHSH and LQKENI. With 3 bases clipped from V and 5 bases from J, the junction kept 6 bases outside the gene matches. The CDR3 DNA reads TGTGCCAGCTCACCCGCGGGGGGGGCCGGAGATACGCAGTATTTT. Amino acid sequence: CASSPAGGAGDTQYF.

The chain couples TRBV3-1 (or the pseudogene TRBV3-2) to TRBJ2-3, with a weak D call TRBD1 (6 bases). Germline V lookup: CDR1 LGHDT, CDR2 YNNKEL (reference sequence). The CDR3 is 15 residues long. V was clipped by 6 bases and J by 1 base, with 14 bases between them. CDR3 coding DNA: TGTGCCAGCAGTATGAACGAGGGGGGCACAGATACGCAGTATTTT. Translation gives CASSMNEGGTDTQYF.

This clone occurred once. The V and J genes are TRBV9 and TRBJ2-3; 15 bases are shared with TRBD2. The CDR3 extends over 16 amino acids. Per the germline V gene, CDR1 is SGDLS and CDR2 is YYNGEE. Trimming removed 5 bases from V and 4 bases from J; junction bases left unmatched: 5. CDR3 in DNA: TGTGCCAGCAGTGGACTAGCGGGGGGGCGTGCAGATACGCAGTATTTT. The encoded protein is CASSGLAGGRADTQYF.

This sequence joins TRBV2 and TRBJ1-5; D might be TRBD1 (6 bases). Trimming removed 3 bases from V and 7 bases from J, with 13 bases in between. This CDR3 is 14 amino acids long. Germline CDR1 and CDR2: SNHLY and FYNNEI. The CDR3 is CASSETGARQPQHF. CDR3 nucleotides: TGTGCCAGCAGTGAGACGGGGGCCAGGCAGCCCCAGCATTTT. The full variable domain, with the rest looked up from reference TRBV2 and TRBJ1-5, is EPEVTQTPSHQVTQMGQEVILRCVPISNHLYFYWYRQILGQKVEFLVSFYNNEISEKSEIFDDQFSVERPDGSNFTLKIRSTKLEDSAMYFCASSETGARQPQHFGDGTRLSIL.

CDR3 amino acids: CASSPRANTGELFF. For the CDR3, the DNA is TGTGCCAGCAGCCCCCGCGCGAACACCGGGGAGCTGTTTTTT. The V gene is TRBV7-6, the J gene TRBJ2-2; D gene ambiguous. The V end lost 5 bases, the J end lost 0 bases, and 7 bases lay between the germline ends. There are 14 residues in the CDR3. Germline assignment: CDR1 SGHVS and CDR2 FNYEAQ.

This sequence joins TRBV19 and TRBJ1-2; D unclear. Germline loops: CDR1 LNHDA, CDR2 SQIVND (reference sequence). V dropped 4 bases and J dropped 13 bases, with 13 bases sitting between them. The CDR3 totals 11 residues. The CDR3 bases are TGTGCCAGTAGTAAAGGACGGGTACTCACCTTC. Translation gives CASSKGRVLTF. Drawing the rest from reference TRBV19 and TRBJ1-2, the complete variable domain is DGGITQSPKYLFRKEGQNVTLSCEQNLNHDAMYWYRQDPGQGLRLIYYSQIVNDFQKGDIAEGYSVSREKKESFPLTVTSAQKNPTAFYLCASSKGRVLTFGSGTRLTVV.

V and J are TRBV6-6 and TRBJ2-3, with D uncertain. Germline lookup yields CDR1 MNHNY and CDR2 SVGAGI (reference sequence). The CDR3 contains 12 residues. The germline V and J ends were trimmed by 7 bases and 2 bases, with 7 bases remaining between them. Here the CDR3 reads CASTISTDTQYF. The DNA for the CDR3 is TGTGCCAGCACCATATCCACAGATACGCAGTATTTT.

This clone was observed a few times. J is TRBJ2-7 and V is TRBV4-3; 8 bases are shared with TRBD1. The CDR3 is 16 residues long. V was clipped by 0 bases and J by 2 bases; unmatched bases: 6. Germline V CDR1 and CDR2: LGHNA, YSLEER. The CDR3 spells CASSQDVDRGTYEQYF. The CDR3 DNA reads as TGCGCCAGCAGCCAAGATGTAGACAGGGGTACCTACGAGCAGTACTTC.

The chain has TRBV27 and TRBJ1-5; tentative D call: TRBD1 (6 bases). CDR3 length: 18 residues. V was trimmed by 8 bases and J by 4 bases, leaving 27 bases between them. Germline assignment: CDR1 MNHEY and CDR2 SMNVEV (reference sequence). In DNA form, the CDR3 reads TGTGCCAGCCAAAAGGTGGGGCGGGGGGCTTTAGGGAATCAGCCCCAGCATTTT. Protein sequence: CASQKVGRGALGNQPQHF.

The V call is TRBV10-3, the J call TRBJ2-7; no reliable D call. Deletions cut 4 bases from V and 0 bases from J, with 10 bases between. The CDR3 is 14 residues long. CDR1 is ENHRY and CDR2 is SYGVKD in the germline V gene. The CDR3 region is CAISVVDDSYEQYF. The CDR3 coding sequence is TGTGCCATCAGTGTTGTGGACGACTCCTACGAGCAGTACTTC.

This rearrangement joins TRBV11-3 to TRBJ2-2; D is perhaps TRBD2 (7 bases). V lost 6 bases and J lost 3, with 14 bases in between. Germline V gene sequence: CDR1 SGHNT, CDR2 YENEEA. The CDR3 runs 15 residues. CDR3 residues: CASSRGGGDTGELFF. For the CDR3, the DNA is TGTGCCAGCAGTAGGGGGGGCGGTGACACCGGGGAGCTGTTTTTT.

A note on this clone: Other DNA sequences within the sample encode an identical CDR3. This chain uses TRBV5-1 with TRBJ2-7, with unresolved D. Germline CDR1 is SGHRS and CDR2 is YFSETQ. This CDR3 has 12 amino acids. V was pared by 0 bases and J by 3 bases, with 4 bases between. The CDR3 DNA is TGCGCCAGCAGCTTGGACGGCTACGAGCAGTACTTC. This translates into CASSLDGYEQYF.